The 28 T cell receptor beta chains reported below all come from one sample, sequenced in a study of T cell responses to AZD1222 COVID-19 vaccine. Sequencing was performed with immunoSEQ multiplex PCR; in TCRdb, only in-frame clones are kept and a portion is missing. Seen here are around 160,000 clones, 75% to 85% observed once, and the top ten hold 4.1%. The sample in question was peripheral blood, obtained on day 0 of MenACWY control vaccination. These receptor sequences come from an adult in good health.

The chain links TRBV5-4 to TRBJ1-2, with D hard to call. V was shortened by 1 base and J by 5 bases, with 6 bases between the two germline ends. Germline V gene lookup returns CDR1 SGHNT and CDR2 YYREEE (reference sequence). The CDR3 length is 12 residues. CDR3 amino acids: CASSLNGYGYTF. The CDR3 DNA is TGTGCCAGCAGCTTGAATGGTTATGGCTACACCTTC.

The chain has TRBV5-1 and TRBJ1-2, with D tentatively TRBD1 (5 bases). Trimming removed 5 bases from V and 0 bases from J, with 14 bases in between. Germline CDR1 is SGHRS and CDR2 is YFSETQ. The CDR3 contains 15 residues. The CDR3 region is CASRATGPSNYGYTF. In DNA, the CDR3 is TGCGCCAGCAGGGCAACGGGACCGTCTAACTATGGCTACACCTTC.

The chain is built from TRBV7-6 and TRBJ2-5; D remains ambiguous. CDR3 length: 11 residues. V was cut by 5 bases and J by 5 bases, with 6 bases left in between. Germline V gene lookup returns CDR1 SGHVS and CDR2 FNYEAQ. The CDR3, as DNA: TGTGCCAGCAGCCGACGCGAGACCCAGTACTTC. Amino acids: CASSRRETQYF.

The chain links TRBV6-4 to TRBJ1-1; tentative D call: TRBD1 (5 bases). Trimming cost V 5 bases and J 0 bases, with 13 bases left between them. Germline values: CDR1 MRHNA, CDR2 SNTAGT. This CDR3 contains 15 residues. The DNA of the CDR3 is TGTGCCAGCAGTCCCCACGGAGGGGTGAACACTGAAGCTTTCTTT. Protein product: CASSPHGGVNTEAFF.

CDR3 amino acids: CASSYRSSNEKLFF. In nucleotides, the CDR3 is TGTGCCAGCAGCTACAGGTCGTCGAATGAAAAACTGTTTTTT. The rearrangement uses TRBV2 and TRBJ1-4; a possible D gene is TRBD1 (5 bases). Germline V CDR1 and CDR2: SNHLY, FYNNEI. The CDR3 is 14 residues long. Trimming took 6 bases from V and 5 from J, leaving 13 bases between them.

J is TRBJ2-1 and V is TRBV6-1; D is ambiguous. The CDR3 has 13 amino acids. Looked up from germline, CDR1 is MNHNS and CDR2 is SASEGT. V lost 2 bases and J 10 bases, leaving 12 bases between the germline ends. The CDR3 DNA reads TGTGCCAGCAGTGAACCCGTTTACGGGGAGCAGTTCTTC. Translation gives CASSEPVYGEQFF.

The rearrangement joins TRBV7-8 to TRBJ1-1, with D unclear. CDR3 size: 14 residues. With 4 bases removed from V and 3 bases from J, the gap between germline ends came to 12 bases. Germline values: CDR1 SGHVS, CDR2 FQNEAQ. The CDR3 reads CASSSPEPYTEAFF. The CDR3 DNA sequence: TGTGCCAGCAGCTCCCCCGAGCCGTACACTGAAGCTTTCTTT. The full variable domain, in which reference TRBV7-8 and TRBJ1-1 provide the parts outside the CDR3, is GAGVSQSPRYKVAKRGQDVALRCDPISGHVSLFWYQQALGQGPEFLTYFQNEAQLDKSGLPSDRFFAERPEGSVSTLKIQRTQQEDSAVYLCASSSPEPYTEAFFGQGTRLTVV.

The chain joins TRBV5-1 to TRBJ2-7; 10 bases are shared with TRBD1. CDR3 length: 14 amino acids. V was clipped by 3 bases and J by 6 bases; unmatched bases: 6. Germline V gene data show CDR1 as SGHRS and CDR2 as YFSETQ. The CDR3 sequence is CASSWDRGGSEQYF. The CDR3 DNA follows: TGCGCCAGCAGCTGGGACAGGGGTGGATCCGAGCAGTACTTC.

The chain combines TRBV28 with TRBJ2-1; possibly TRBD2 for D (5 bases). The CDR3 is 15 residues long. V was pared by 6 bases and J by 7 bases, with 19 bases between. Germline V gene sequence: CDR1 MDHEN, CDR2 SYDVKM. The DNA for the CDR3 is TGTGCCAGCAGCCCGGGGAGAAGGGAAGGAAATGAGCAGTTCTTC. Protein sequence: CASSPGRREGNEQFF.

The J gene is TRBJ1-2, the V gene TRBV24-1; 11 bases line up with TRBD1. Germline CDR1 KGHDR, CDR2 SFDVKD. The CDR3 covers 13 residues. V lost 6 bases and J lost 10; bases outside the gene matches: 6. The CDR3 here is CATSPRTGGFYTF. For the CDR3, the DNA is TGTGCCACCAGTCCCCGGACAGGGGGCTTCTACACCTTC.

This clone turned up a few times. The rearrangement uses TRBV19 and TRBJ1-5, with D perhaps TRBD1 (5 bases). V gave up 5 bases and J gave up 11 bases, with 16 bases separating them. This CDR3 spans 13 amino acids. Germline V CDR1 and CDR2: LNHDA, SQIVND (reference sequence). CDR3 sequence: CASSVGWGRSQHF. The CDR3 bases are TGTGCCAGTAGTGTGGGTTGGGGCAGGTCCCAGCATTTT.

The chain has TRBV3-1 (or the pseudogene TRBV3-2) and TRBJ1-6; 7 bases agree with TRBD1. The CDR3 length is 15 residues. Germline V gives CDR1 LGHDT, CDR2 YNNKEL (reference sequence). The V segment lost 4 bases and the J segment 10 bases; nucleotides outside the gene matches: 10. The CDR3 protein is CASSPDRVSGSPLHF. DNA for the CDR3: TGTGCCAGCAGCCCTGACAGGGTAAGCGGGTCACCCCTCCACTTT.

The gene calls are TRBV5-1 and TRBJ1-4; D is possibly TRBD1 (6 bases). The V and J ends lost 8 bases and 7 bases respectively, with 27 bases between them. Looked up from germline, CDR1 is SGHRS and CDR2 is YFSETQ. The length of the CDR3 is 17 residues. Here the CDR3 DNA reads TGCGCCAGTAGCGAAACCAGGGGAAATCGAGGGTCTGAAAAACTGTTTTTT. Its translation: CASSETRGNRGSEKLFF. The full variable domain, its missing parts supplied by reference TRBV5-1 and TRBJ1-4, is KAGVTQTPRYLIKTRGQQVTLSCSPISGHRSVSWYQQTPGQGLQFLFEYFSETQRNKGNFPGRFSGRQFSNSRSEMNVSTLELGDSALYLCASSETRGNRGSEKLFFGSGTQLSVL.

This sequence joins TRBV5-4 and TRBJ1-2; D is perhaps TRBD1 (6 bases). V lost 4 bases, J lost 3 bases, and 13 bases lay in between. CDR3 length equals 14 residues. Germline V gene lookup returns CDR1 SGHNT and CDR2 YYREEE (reference sequence). For the CDR3, the DNA is TGTGCCAGCAGCCCGACAGGAGTCGACTATGGCTACACCTTC. Its translation is CASSPTGVDYGYTF. Full variable domain (missing parts from reference TRBV5-4 and TRBJ1-2): ETGVTQSPTHLIKTRGQQVTLRCSSQSGHNTVSWYQQALGQGPQFIFQYYREEENGRGNFPPRFSGLQFPNYSSELNVNALELDDSALYLCASSPTGVDYGYTFGSGTRLTVV.

V gene TRBV5-1 combines with J gene TRBJ2-6, with TRBD2 identical over 13 bases. V lost 0 bases and J lost 3; bases outside the gene matches: 3. The CDR3 is 18 amino acids. The germline CDR1 and CDR2 sequences are SGHRS and YFSETQ. The CDR3 bases are TGCGCCAGCAGCTTGGATGGGACTAGCGGGGTTGGGGCCAACGTCCTGACTTTC. Translating it yields CASSLDGTSGVGANVLTF.

V and J are TRBV19 and TRBJ1-3; D is unresolved. V was shortened by 2 bases and J by 0 bases, with 8 bases between the two germline ends. The length of the CDR3 is 15 residues. CDR1 is LNHDA and CDR2 is SQIVND in the germline V gene (reference sequence). The CDR3 protein is CASSISVYSGNTIYF. The CDR3 DNA follows: TGTGCCAGTAGTATATCGGTATACTCTGGAAACACCATATATTTT. The whole variable domain, filled in from reference TRBV19 and TRBJ1-3, reads DGGITQSPKYLFRKEGQNVTLSCEQNLNHDAMYWYRQDPGQGLRLIYYSQIVNDFQKGDIAEGYSVSREKKESFPLTVTSAQKNPTAFYLCASSISVYSGNTIYFGEGSWLTVV.

This clone was picked up a small number of times. This chain's CDR3 is CARTHTTGSTNEKLFF. CDR3 nucleotide sequence: TGTGCCAGAACCCATACTACAGGGTCAACTAATGAAAAACTGTTTTTT. The chain combines TRBV5-3 with TRBJ1-4; D might be TRBD1 (6 bases). TRBV5-3 is recorded as an ORF, its role being uncertain. This CDR3 has 16 residues. V was shortened by 6 bases and J by 0 bases, with 15 bases between the two germline ends.

V gene TRBV28 combines with J gene TRBJ2-2; unclear D gene. The V gene lost 4 bases and the J gene lost 6 bases, with 6 bases spanning the gap. This CDR3 is 12 amino acids long. Germline CDR1 MDHEN, CDR2 SYDVKM. The CDR3 loop is CASSSPPGELFF. CDR3 bases: TGTGCCAGCAGTTCCCCCCCCGGGGAGCTGTTTTTT.

The chain employs TRBV12-3 or TRBV12-4 and TRBJ1-2; D call uncertain. CDR3 length: 11 residues. Trimming cost V 1 base and J 7 bases, with 4 bases left between them. The CDR3 DNA is TGTGCCAGCAGTTTAGGTGGTGGCTACACCTTC. It translates to CASSLGGGYTF.

The rearrangement joins TRBV10-3 to TRBJ2-3; TRBD2 matches 7 bases. The J segment lost 6 bases and the V segment lost 11 bases, leaving 14 bases of the junction unmatched. The CDR3 has 14 residues. Germline V gene lookup returns CDR1 ENHRY and CDR2 SYGVKD. The CDR3 DNA sequence: TGTGCCGTACGCCGTCATGGGGGGGAGGATACGCAGTATTTT. Protein: CAVRRHGGEDTQYF.

The chain combines TRBV7-2 with TRBJ1-2, with D possibly being TRBD1 (6 bases). With 4 bases removed from V and 4 bases from J, the gap between germline ends came to 13 bases. CDR1 is SGHTA, CDR2 FQGNSA, per germline. The CDR3 consists of 14 residues. CDR3 nucleotides: TGTGCCAGCAGCTCTAGCGGGGGGGCCTATGGCTACACCTTC. This sequence encodes CASSSSGGAYGYTF.

The chain combines TRBV25-1 with TRBJ1-2; D might be TRBD1 (6 bases). Trimming left V 6 bases short and J 8 bases short, with 13 bases between. This CDR3 comprises 12 residues. The germline gives CDR1 MGHDK, CDR2 SYGVNS. The chain's CDR3 is CASRNRAEGYTF. The CDR3 DNA sequence: TGTGCCAGCAGAAACAGGGCTGAAGGCTACACCTTC.

In this sample, this clone turned up once. V and J are TRBV19 and TRBJ1-5; 8 bases are a match to TRBD1. This CDR3 contains 17 residues. J was trimmed by 7 bases and V by 3 bases; bases with no gene match: 14. Germline V gene data show CDR1 as LNHDA and CDR2 as SQIVND (reference sequence). This CDR3 is CASSISTGAAWGQPQHF. The CDR3 DNA reads TGTGCCAGTAGTATTTCGACAGGGGCGGCCTGGGGGCAGCCCCAGCATTTT.

The rearrangement joins TRBV30 to TRBJ1-2; the D gene is possibly TRBD1 (5 bases). This CDR3 has 15 amino acids. The V end was cut by 5 bases, the J end by 3 bases, with 19 bases between. Germline V lookup: CDR1 GTSNPN, CDR2 SVGIG (reference sequence). This chain's CDR3 is CAWYIGGRRDYGYTF. The CDR3 DNA follows: TGTGCCTGGTACATTGGGGGACGCCGAGACTATGGCTACACCTTC.

J is TRBJ1-2 and V is TRBV28; D unresolved. The CDR3 loop spans 14 amino acids. CDR1 MDHEN and CDR2 SYDVKM come from the germline V gene. V lost 2 bases to trimming and J lost 0 bases, with 7 bases between them. CDR3 coding DNA: TGTGCCAGCAGTTTAACTGGGGCTAACTATGGCTACACCTTC. It yields the protein CASSLTGANYGYTF.

The V gene is TRBV24-1, the J gene TRBJ1-2; 7 bases map to TRBD1. Looked up from germline, CDR1 is KGHDR and CDR2 is SFDVKD. The CDR3 has 14 residues. Unmatched junction bases numbered 3, after V lost 4 bases and J lost 2 bases. CDR3 in amino acids: CATSDQDRNYGYTF. The DNA of the CDR3 is TGTGCCACCAGTGACCAGGACAGGAACTATGGCTACACCTTC.

The genes are TRBV6-1 and TRBJ1-1, with 8 positions matching TRBD1. Germline-derived CDR1 and CDR2 are MNHNS and SASEGT. Trimming removed 3 bases from V and 7 bases from J; junction bases left unmatched: 1. The CDR3 totals 12 residues. CDR3 amino acids: CASSDRGLEAFF. The CDR3 DNA sequence: TGTGCCAGCAGTGACAGGGGGCTTGAAGCTTTCTTT.

This chain joins TRBV11-3 and TRBJ1-1; unclear D gene. CDR3 length: 13 residues. Trimming took off 5 bases at V and 5 bases at J, with 12 bases between the two ends. Germline V CDR1 and CDR2: SGHNT, YENEEA. The CDR3 DNA sequence: TGTGCCAGCAGCCCCAATCCGCGGACTGAAGCTTTCTTT. As protein: CASSPNPRTEAFF.